At least ten counts were recorded for the clone carrying this T cell receptor beta chain. No antigen is known for it. This entry belongs to a study of CD8+CD57+ T cells in acquired aplastic anemia. Both TCR beta VDJ combination and CDR3 sequence profiling were carried out. Genomic DNA was the template for this profiling. TCRdb re-called the reads through MiXCR, storing one row per CDR3 protein. Here the sample spans just over 450,000 distinct CDR3 sequences, roughly a third being singletons. Germline CDR1 and CDR2: LNHDA and SQIVND (reference sequence). The V gene lost 5 bases and the J gene lost 3 bases, with 14 bases spanning the gap. The CDR3 is 15 amino acids. Patients chosen for sequencing had shown CD8+CD57+ cell expansion by flow cytometry. Study outcomes and limitations: A set of more than 25 CD8+ CDR3 sequences was shared between patients and controls, and these sequences appeared highly expressed in patients. Patient and control CD8+ Simpson's diversity was not significantly different.

The chain recombines TRBV19 with TRBJ1-5; D call uncertain. The sample was sorted CD4+, CD8+, or CD8+CD57+ T cells (not recorded which) from PBMCs. The receptor was derived from a human donor with aplastic anemia. The CDR3 protein is CASSAETANNQPQHF. CDR3 sequence (DNA): TGTGCCAGTAGTGCCGAGACGGCTAACAATCAGCCCCAGCATTTT. Full variable domain (outside the CDR3, taken from reference TRBV19 and TRBJ1-5): DGGITQSPKYLFRKEGQNVTLSCEQNLNHDAMYWYRQDPGQGLRLIYYSQIVNDFQKGDIAEGYSVSREKKESFPLTVTSAQKNPTAFYLCASSAETANNQPQHFGDGTRLSIL.